These 23 T cell receptor beta chains were sequenced from one sample in a study of T cell repertoires in cytomegalovirus infection. Via MiXCR, TCRdb re-called the reads, giving one row per CDR3 protein. The sample holds about 250,000 distinct CDR3 sequences; more than 15% are singletons and the top ten take 40% to 55%. Material: CD8+ T cells from PBMCs. The source of these receptors is a human donor in good health (CMV status not recorded). Some clones in this sample may be carry-over from other donors' samples.

In DNA form, the CDR3 reads TGCGCCAGCAGCTCCGGACTAGCGGGGGGGGCCGACTACGAGCAGTACTTC. This gives the protein CASSSGLAGGADYEQYF. The chain employs TRBV5-1 and TRBJ2-7; 15 bases agree with TRBD2. The CDR3 length is 17 residues. V was clipped by 3 bases and J by 3 bases; unmatched bases: 7. CDR1 is SGHRS and CDR2 is YFSETQ in the germline V gene.

This clonotype was seen many times. The gene calls are TRBV28 and TRBJ1-5; 9 bases line up with TRBD1. Germline-derived CDR1 and CDR2 are MDHEN and SYDVKM. The CDR3 runs to 17 residues. V was clipped by 6 bases and J by 2 bases; unmatched bases: 11. Written as DNA, the CDR3 is TGTGCCAGCAGCGGAGGACAGGGGCTACGGGGCAATCAGCCCCAGCATTTT. Encoded protein: CASSGGQGLRGNQPQHF.

The table lists this clonotype with many counts. V is TRBV7-9 and J is TRBJ2-4, with 11 bases lining up with TRBD1. Germline CDR1 reads SEHNR; CDR2 reads FQNEAQ (reference sequence). The CDR3 contains 16 residues. V lost 1 base, J lost 6 bases, and 5 bases stayed unmatched. The CDR3 region has the DNA TGTGCCAGCAGCTTAGGGACAGGGGGCAGTCGAAACATTCAGTACTTC. Translated: CASSLGTGGSRNIQYF.

This clonotype was detected only once. The rearrangement links TRBV7-9 to TRBJ2-1; 8 bases are a match to TRBD2. J gave up 8 bases and V 1 base, and 10 bases lay outside the gene matches. CDR3 size: 16 residues. Per the germline V gene, CDR1 is SEHNR and CDR2 is FQNEAQ (reference sequence). The CDR3 DNA follows: TGTGCCAGCAGCTTAGGCGCGGGGGGCGGCAGGGATGAGCAGTTCTTC. Translation: CASSLGAGGGRDEQFF.

At least ten counts were recorded for this clonotype. This chain uses TRBV12-3 or TRBV12-4 with TRBJ2-7; 7 positions agree with TRBD2. V trimming: 5 bases; J trimming: 0 bases; junction bases outside the gene matches: 4. The CDR3 has 14 amino acids. CDR3 nucleotide sequence: TGTGCCAGCAGTGCGGGGGATAGCTCCTACGAGCAGTACTTC. This encodes CASSAGDSSYEQYF.

This clonotype was detected ten times or more. The V call is TRBV7-2, the J call TRBJ2-3, with a possible D match to TRBD2 (5 bases). V was pared by 2 bases and J by 4 bases, with 10 bases between. CDR1 is SGHTA, CDR2 FQGNSA, per germline. The CDR3 length is 14 residues. CDR3 loop: CASSLYEGSDTQYF. The CDR3, as DNA: TGTGCCAGCAGCTTATACGAGGGATCAGATACGCAGTATTTT.

The rearrangement joins TRBV28 to TRBJ2-7, with 8 bases matching TRBD2. CDR3 length: 16 residues. The trim removed 6 bases at V and 4 bases at J, leaving 14 bases unmatched. The germline gives CDR1 MDHEN, CDR2 SYDVKM. The CDR3 here is CASSLITGGGRYEQYF. CDR3 coding DNA: TGTGCCAGCAGCCTGATCACCGGGGGCGGGAGGTACGAGCAGTACTTC. The whole variable domain, remainder taken from reference TRBV28 and TRBJ2-7, is DVKVTQSSRYLVKRTGEKVFLECVQDMDHENMFWYRQDPGLGLRLIYFSYDVKMKEKGDIPEGYSVSREKKERFSLILESASTNQTSMYLCASSLITGGGRYEQYFGPGTRLTVT.

This clonotype was found a few times. The genes are TRBV2 and TRBJ2-7; D is ambiguous. The CDR3 is 16 amino acids. Germline V CDR1 and CDR2: SNHLY, FYNNEI. Trimming pared 7 bases from V and 0 bases from J, leaving 19 bases between. The chain's CDR3 is CASILRVSVPSYEQYF. The CDR3 DNA reads TGTGCCAGCATACTCCGGGTCTCCGTTCCCTCCTACGAGCAGTACTTC.

This rearrangement joins TRBV28 to TRBJ1-4, with a weak D call TRBD1 (5 bases). CDR1 and CDR2 from the germline V gene are MDHEN and SYDVKM. This CDR3 is 16 amino acids long. Trimming left V 6 bases short and J 5 bases short, with 19 bases between. The CDR3 is CASSWGLEGENEKLFF. In nucleotides, the CDR3 is TGTGCCAGCAGCTGGGGTCTCGAAGGGGAGAATGAAAAACTGTTTTTT.

This clonotype was detected only a few times. The V gene is TRBV7-9, the J gene TRBJ1-5, with D perhaps matching TRBD1 (5 bases). V shed 3 bases and J shed 7 bases, with 10 bases lying between them. CDR1 SEHNR and CDR2 FQNEAQ come from the germline V gene (reference sequence). This CDR3 comprises 13 residues. As DNA, the CDR3 is TGTGCCAGCAGCTTCAACGGGGGACAGCCCCAGCATTTT. This encodes CASSFNGGQPQHF.

V usage is TRBV13 and J usage is TRBJ2-2, with a possible D match to TRBD2 (6 bases). The CDR3 length is 14 residues. The germline CDR1 and CDR2 sequences are PRHDT and FYEKMQ (reference sequence). Trimming stripped 0 bases from V and 4 bases from J, with 6 bases between. The CDR3: CASSLGEGTGELFF. The CDR3 bases are TGTGCCAGCAGCTTAGGGGAGGGCACCGGGGAGCTGTTTTTT.

V usage is TRBV6-5 and J usage is TRBJ2-1, with TRBD1 as a possible D gene (6 bases). The CDR3 runs to 16 residues. V was trimmed by 6 bases and J by 2 bases, leaving 17 bases between them. Germline V gene lookup returns CDR1 MNHEY and CDR2 SVGAGI. CDR3 region: CASSEDRGSPYNEQFF. As DNA, the CDR3 is TGTGCCAGCAGCGAAGATAGGGGGAGTCCCTACAATGAGCAGTTCTTC.

This clonotype has at least ten counts. V gene TRBV6-1 combines with J gene TRBJ2-7, with D possibly TRBD2 on 5 matching bases. The germline V gene has CDR1 MNHNS and CDR2 SASEGT. V was pared by 6 bases and J by 0 bases, with 21 bases between. This CDR3 is 17 amino acids long. The CDR3: CASSINVLAEVSYEQYF. CDR3 DNA sequence: TGTGCCAGCAGCATAAATGTCCTAGCTGAAGTCTCCTACGAGCAGTACTTC.

J is TRBJ2-7 and V is TRBV20-1; D possibly matches TRBD1 or TRBD2 (5 bases each). The ends were cut back, 0 bases at V and 2 bases at J, with 14 bases in the middle. Germline values: CDR1 DFQATT, CDR2 SNEGSKA (reference sequence). This CDR3 has 15 residues. CDR3 in amino acids: CSARDREGSPYEQYF. CDR3 DNA sequence: TGCAGTGCTAGAGATCGTGAGGGGTCCCCCTACGAGCAGTACTTC.

This clonotype showed up just a few times. As DNA, the CDR3 is TGCAGCGTGACAAGTTGGAACACTGAAGCTTTCTTT. This codes for CSVTSWNTEAFF. The chain joins TRBV29-1 to TRBJ1-1, with unresolved D. CDR1 and CDR2 (germline): SQVTM, ANQGSEA. V lost 6 bases and J lost 1, with 9 bases in between. The CDR3 contains 12 residues.

In DNA, the CDR3 is TGTGCCAGCAGTTACCTGAGGACAGGGGACTACGAGCAGTACTTC. Residues: CASSYLRTGDYEQYF. V usage is TRBV6-2 or TRBV6-3 and J usage is TRBJ2-7, with 9 bases fitting TRBD1. CDR1 and CDR2 (germline): MNHEY, SVGEGT. J gave up 3 bases and V 2 bases, and 5 bases lay outside the gene matches. The CDR3 has 15 residues.

V usage is TRBV19 and J usage is TRBJ2-1; D could derive from TRBD1 or TRBD2 (5 bases each). The CDR3 is made up of 16 amino acids. Looked up from germline, CDR1 is LNHDA and CDR2 is SQIVND (reference sequence). Deletions cut 8 bases from V and 0 bases from J, with 17 bases between. Here the CDR3 reads CASSLYRDPSYNEQFF. The CDR3 DNA follows: TGTGCCAGTTCCCTCTACCGGGACCCCTCCTACAATGAGCAGTTCTTC.

The CDR3 DNA follows: TGTGCCAGCAGCTTAGTAGGGTCTAATGGCTACACCTTC. This gives the protein CASSLVGSNGYTF. The chain links TRBV7-9 to TRBJ1-2; D gene ambiguous. This CDR3 region has 13 residues. Looked up from germline, CDR1 is SEHNR and CDR2 is FQNEAQ (reference sequence). The germline V and J ends were trimmed by 1 base and 6 bases, with 9 bases remaining between them.

The table lists this clonotype with many counts. The rearrangement joins TRBV11-1 to TRBJ2-1; 15 bases agree with TRBD2. V dropped 5 bases and J dropped 8; count of bases not matched to a gene: 4. Germline V gene sequence: CDR1 SGHAT, CDR2 FQDESV (reference sequence). This CDR3 has 15 amino acids. The CDR3 protein is CASSQGLAGGYEQFF. CDR3 DNA: TGTGCCAGCAGCCAAGGACTAGCGGGGGGGTATGAGCAGTTCTTC.

This clonotype was seen repeatedly, ten times or more. J is TRBJ2-5 and V is TRBV7-6; D might be TRBD2 (5 bases). Trimming cost V 2 bases and J 3 bases, with 16 bases left between them. CDR3 length: 16 residues. Germline assignment: CDR1 SGHVS and CDR2 FNYEAQ. The CDR3 reads CASSLRRLPREETQYF. The CDR3 coding sequence is TGTGCCAGCAGCTTAAGGAGGTTGCCTCGGGAAGAGACCCAGTACTTC.

This clonotype was counted a few times. V gene TRBV12-3 or TRBV12-4 combines with J gene TRBJ1-1, with D perhaps matching TRBD1 (6 bases). The CDR3 consists of 15 residues. Trimming removed 5 bases from V and 0 bases from J, with 13 bases in between. CDR3 amino acids: CASSESGALNTEAFF. Written as DNA, the CDR3 is TGTGCCAGCAGTGAATCGGGGGCGTTGAACACTGAAGCTTTCTTT.

This chain uses TRBV5-1 with TRBJ1-2, with D possibly TRBD1 on 5 matching bases. CDR3 length equals 14 residues. V was trimmed by 2 bases and J by 6 bases, leaving 14 bases between them. The germline gives CDR1 SGHRS, CDR2 YFSETQ. This CDR3 is CASSFRQYEDGYTF. CDR3 nucleotides: TGCGCCAGCAGCTTTCGACAGTATGAGGATGGCTACACCTTC.

CDR3 residues: CASSFRGIAEAFF. The CDR3 DNA reads TGTGCCAGCAGTTTCAGGGGGATCGCTGAAGCTTTCTTT. The chain couples TRBV27 to TRBJ1-1; 7 bases align to TRBD1. CDR1 is MNHEY, CDR2 SMNVEV, per germline (reference sequence). J lost 6 bases, V lost 3 bases, and 4 bases had no gene match. The CDR3 runs to 13 residues.